These T cell receptor beta chains were read from a single sample in a study of blood T cell repertoires in COVID-19. The assay was immunoSEQ multiplex PCR, and TCRdb's table has in-frame clones only and misses some. In the table there are a few hundred thousand clones, 85% to 90% of which are singletons. Sequencing was done on a sample of PBMCs or T cells enriched from blood (not recorded which). The receptor set was obtained from a young man who had recovered from COVID-19. CDR3s include the opening cysteine and the closing phenylalanine or tryptophan.

TRBV5-1	TRBJ2-3	CASSLADTSGSTDTQYF
TRBV27	TRBJ2-6	CASSSIVVTGRRSGANVLTF
TRBV25-1	TRBJ2-7	CASSEDSYLYEQYF
TRBV19	TRBJ2-3	CASKTLLSPDTQYF
TRBV19	TRBJ2-2	CASSIGGRGPGELFF
TRBV9	TRBJ2-6	CASMAGNSGANVLTF
TRBV10-3	TRBJ2-7	CAISVLLAGNYEQYF
TRBV7-8	TRBJ1-4	CASSLIRGEKLFF
TRBV6-4	TRBJ1-2	CASSPSVANYGYTF
TRBV19	TRBJ2-1	CASSLRTGGLSTDEQFF
TRBV10-3	TRBJ1-1	CAISDAGGGNTEAFF
TRBV30	TRBJ1-5	CAWGHTEDQPQHF
TRBV7-9	TRBJ2-1	CASMDNSGFGDEQFF
TRBV9	TRBJ2-3	CASSVELGHLDTQYF
TRBV2	TRBJ1-6	CASRWTGDNSPLHF
TRBV28	TRBJ2-3	CASSLGQGPDTQYF
TRBV30	TRBJ1-2	CAWSVSGTTYGYTF
TRBV29-1	TRBJ2-5	CSVDGTGTVETQYF
TRBV5-6	TRBJ2-2	CASSRWGVSTGELFF
TRBV18	TRBJ2-1	CASSRGQGTVEQFF
TRBV5-5	TRBJ1-1	CASSFFMNTEAFF
TRBV6-5	TRBJ1-1	CASSTRGANTEAFF
TRBV3-1/TRBV3-2	TRBJ2-2	CASSHRGFGTGELFF
TRBV29-1	TRBJ1-1	CSVEVPDTEAFF
TRBV7-6	TRBJ1-3	CASSDRQGLGGNTIYF
TRBV3-1/TRBV3-2	TRBJ2-3	CASSQPPLDTQYF
TRBV28	TRBJ1-5	CASSRQGAAQPQHF
TRBV2	TRBJ1-1	CASSLGQGSEAFF
TRBV7-6	TRBJ1-2	CASSSQSGGVYGYTF
TRBV20-1	TRBJ2-1	CSASFPPGTSGHSYNEQFF
TRBV7-2	TRBJ1-5	CASSMGQGNQPQHF
TRBV4-1	TRBJ1-1	CASSPDRYTEAFF
TRBV30	TRBJ1-2	CAWSPLWAGEGYGYTF
TRBV7-6	TRBJ1-1	CASSFSETGGNTEAFF
TRBV20-1	TRBJ2-1	CSASGGRADVEQFF
TRBV28	TRBJ1-4	CASSYYFGYGIEKLFF
TRBV4-2	TRBJ2-6	CASSQVAEGANVLTF
TRBV19	TRBJ1-5	CASSILRSNQPQHF
TRBV7-2	TRBJ2-1	CASSPHLAGIDNEQFF
TRBV29-1	TRBJ2-2	CSVEQGNTGELFF
TRBV7-9	TRBJ2-1	CASSGGNGIVDEQFF
TRBV30	TRBJ1-6	CAWRTSLNSPLHF
TRBV6-5	TRBJ2-2	CASSYSSNTGELFF
TRBV5-1	TRBJ1-4	CASSPRTGSDEKLFF
TRBV7-9	TRBJ2-2	CAGGSNTGELFF
TRBV10-3	TRBJ2-7	CAISAHREQYF
TRBV6-1	TRBJ2-7	CASSLRVPYEQYF
TRBV24-1	TRBJ1-4	CATSRGGNDEKLFF
TRBV9	TRBJ2-7	CASGVGDSPYEQYF
TRBV10-2	TRBJ2-1	CASSEFTGGNEQFF